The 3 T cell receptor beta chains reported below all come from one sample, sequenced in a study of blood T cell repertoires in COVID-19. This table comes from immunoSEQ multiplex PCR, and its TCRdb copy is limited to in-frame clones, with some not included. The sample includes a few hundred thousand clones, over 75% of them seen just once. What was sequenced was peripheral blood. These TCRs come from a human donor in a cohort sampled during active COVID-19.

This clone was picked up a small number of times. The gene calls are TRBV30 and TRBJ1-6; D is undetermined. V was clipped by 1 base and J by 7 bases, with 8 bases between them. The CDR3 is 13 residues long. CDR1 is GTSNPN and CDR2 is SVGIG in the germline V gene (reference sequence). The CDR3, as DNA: TGTGCCTGGAGTGCCACTGTGAATTCACCCCTCCACTTT. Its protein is CAWSATVNSPLHF.

CDR3 sequence reads: CALRREGPLGTNEKLFF. The CDR3, as DNA: TGTGCCCTCCGAAGGGAGGGGCCCTTGGGAACTAATGAAAAACTGTTTTTT. The chain recombines TRBV30 with TRBJ1-4, with D possibly TRBD1 on 5 matching bases. The CDR3 is made up of 17 amino acids. Germline V CDR1 and CDR2: GTSNPN, SVGIG (reference sequence). The V and J ends lost 8 bases and 1 base respectively, with 23 bases between them.

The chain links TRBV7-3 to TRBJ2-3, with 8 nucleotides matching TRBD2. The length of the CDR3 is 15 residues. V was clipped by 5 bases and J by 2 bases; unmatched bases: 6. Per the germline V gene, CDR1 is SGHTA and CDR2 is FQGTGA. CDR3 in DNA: TGTGCCAGCAGCCCTACCGGGGGGGACACAGATACGCAGTATTTT. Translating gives CASSPTGGDTDTQYF.